This T cell receptor beta chain appears in the sequencing data of a study of blood T cell repertoires in COVID-19. On the study more broadly: Samples of COVID-19 (acute and convalescent) were obtained from the United States, Italy and Spain. PBMCs, B-cell-depleted T cells, or T cells provided the cDNA or gDNA that made up the material.

The CDR3 is 15 residues long. Trimming at V came to 6 bases and at J to 0 bases, leaving 5 bases not matched to a gene. Germline V gene data show CDR1 as SNHLY and CDR2 as FYNNEI. Per the original data handling: Researchers report that nucleated cell counts were estimated from reference gene primer amplification. Only in-frame clones appear in the TCRdb table, and some are missing; sequencing was by immunoSEQ multiplex PCR. That table furnishes V, J and clone size, whereas the DNA furnished D and trimming. The table has roughly 120,000 clones, nearly 85% seen once; the top ten hold 5.5% to 8%. Sequencing was done on a sample of peripheral blood. J is TRBJ1-1 and V is TRBV2, with TRBD1 matching 9 bases. This TCR was recovered from a woman aged 50 to 60 with acute or convalescent COVID-19. The CDR3 loop is CASSAGTGMNTEAFF. CDR3 DNA sequence: TGTGCCAGCAGCGCCGGGACAGGGATGAACACTGAAGCTTTCTTT.